This is a list of T cell receptor beta chains from one sample in a study of blood T cell repertoires in COVID-19. Measured with immunoSEQ multiplex PCR; TCRdb has only the in-frame clones, and not every one. Among over 250,000 clones listed, 91% were seen once. The sample comprised peripheral blood. The receptors shown here come from a person aged 18 to 29 with COVID-19, enrolled during active disease. CDR3s include the opening cysteine and the closing phenylalanine or tryptophan. The D gene is left open where the match is weak. The size of a clone is reported for some rows only, either as once, few or many, or as a class for expanded clones.

>TRBV30|NA|NA|TRBJ1-4
CAWSWGGVAVEKLFF
TGTGCCTGGAGTTGGGGGGGGGTAGCAGTGGAAAAACTGTTTTTT
>TRBV11-1|NA|TRBD2|TRBJ2-2
CASSLSSGSDTGELFF
TGTGCCAGCAGCTTATCTAGCGGGAGTGACACCGGGGAGCTGTTTTTT
>TRBV24-1|NA|TRBD1|TRBJ2-7
CATSDRPGQGQYEQYF
TGTGCCACCAGTGATCGGCCGGGACAGGGACAATACGAGCAGTACTTC
>TRBV24-1|NA|TRBD1|TRBJ2-2
CATSGGTGRNTGELFF
TGTGCCACCAGTGGCGGGACAGGAAGGAACACCGGGGAGCTGTTTTTT
>TRBV2|NA|NA|TRBJ1-4
CASQSRGSERNEKLFF
TGTGCCAGCCAATCTCGAGGGAGCGAGAGGAATGAAAAACTGTTTTTT
>TRBV5-1|NA|NA|TRBJ2-5
CASSLAQGYQETQYF
TGCGCCAGCAGCTTGGCCCAGGGGTACCAAGAGACCCAGTACTTC
>TRBV19|NA|NA|TRBJ1-6
CASKGGRGNSPLHF
TGTGCCAGTAAGGGCGGCCGAGGGAATTCACCCCTCCACTTT
>TRBV13|NA|NA|TRBJ2-3
CASSPLSTDTQYF
TGTGCCAGCAGCCCCCTGAGCACAGATACGCAGTATTTT
>TRBV4-1|NA|TRBD2|TRBJ2-3
CASSQEPSGNTDTQYF
TGCGCCAGCAGCCAAGAACCTAGCGGGAACACAGATACGCAGTATTTT
>TRBV11-2|NA|TRBD2|TRBJ2-7
CASSLASGSYEQYF
TGTGCCAGCAGCTTAGCTAGCGGGTCTTACGAGCAGTACTTC
>TRBV13|NA|TRBD2|TRBJ2-1
CASSLMGLAHNEQFF
TGTGCCAGCAGCTTGATGGGACTAGCCCACAATGAGCAGTTCTTC
>TRBV4-3|NA|TRBD1|TRBJ1-2
CASSPQGAGYGYTF
TGCGCCAGCAGTCCTCAGGGGGCGGGCTATGGCTACACCTTC
>TRBV5-8|NA|TRBD2|TRBJ2-7
CASSLRTSGTNEQYF
TGTGCCAGCAGCTTGAGGACTAGCGGGACCAACGAGCAGTACTTC
>TRBV6-5|NA|NA|TRBJ2-7
CASSSTPYEQYF
TGTGCCAGCAGTTCAACACCTTACGAGCAGTACTTC
>TRBV4-1|NA|TRBD2|TRBJ2-2
CASSQLSGRKGELFF
TGCGCCAGCAGCCAACTAAGCGGGAGAAAGGGGGAGCTGTTTTTT
>TRBV28|NA|NA|TRBJ2-5
CASSLSERHNRVEETQYF
TGTGCCAGCAGTTTGTCTGAGCGGCATAACCGAGTGGAAGAGACCCAGTACTTC
>TRBV5-1|NA|NA|TRBJ2-1
CASSSSLAPSYNEQFF
TGCGCCAGCAGCTCCTCTCTAGCGCCCTCCTACAATGAGCAGTTCTTC
>TRBV30|NA|TRBD1|TRBJ1-2
CAWGQGAHGYTF
TGTGCCTGGGGACAGGGGGCTCATGGCTACACCTTC
>TRBV9|NA|NA|TRBJ1-3
CASSVEAGTKRSGNTIYF
TGTGCCAGCAGCGTAGAGGCAGGGACAAAGAGGTCTGGAAACACCATATATTTT
>TRBV5-4|once|NA|TRBJ1-5
CASSLDNSNQPQHF
TGTGCCAGCAGCTTGGACAATAGCAATCAGCCCCAGCATTTT
>TRBV5-4|NA|TRBD1|TRBJ1-2
CASSSGQGGTYGYTF
TGTGCCAGCAGCTCGGGACAGGGGGGAACCTATGGCTACACCTTC
>TRBV5-5|NA|TRBD1|TRBJ1-4
CASSSPGQGGPNEKLFF
TGTGCCAGCAGCTCCCCGGGACAGGGGGGACCTAATGAAAAACTGTTTTTT
>TRBV9|NA|NA|TRBJ2-3
CASSVESGGTDTQYF
TGTGCCAGCAGCGTAGAGTCGGGAGGCACAGATACGCAGTATTTT
>TRBV7-3|NA|NA|TRBJ1-2
CASRVQAPNYGYTF
TGTGCCAGCAGGGTGCAGGCCCCTAACTATGGCTACACCTTC
>TRBV4-1|NA|TRBD2|TRBJ2-3
CASSRSGTRDTDTQYF
TGCGCCAGCAGCCGGTCCGGGACTAGGGACACAGATACGCAGTATTTT
>TRBV5-1|NA|TRBD1|TRBJ1-1
CASSTDRGDTEAFF
TGCGCCAGCAGCACGGACAGGGGGGACACTGAAGCTTTCTTT
>TRBV4-1|NA|TRBD1|TRBJ2-4
CASSPLTGKNIQYF
TGCGCCAGCAGCCCCTTGACAGGGAAGAACATTCAGTACTTC
>TRBV29-1|NA|NA|TRBJ1-1
CSARLQGEAFF
TGCAGCGCCCGGTTACAGGGTGAAGCTTTCTTT
>TRBV12-5|NA|TRBD1|TRBJ2-3
CARHRGRGDTQYF
TGTGCTAGACACAGGGGGCGCGGGGATACGCAGTATTTT
>TRBV28|once|TRBD2|TRBJ2-7
CASSLTLGGEGRYEQYF
TGTGCCAGCAGTCTCACCCTGGGGGGGGAGGGCCGGTACGAGCAGTACTTC
>TRBV7-9|NA|TRBD1|TRBJ1-3
CASSLQGGGNTIYF
TGTGCCAGCAGCTTACAGGGGGGTGGAAACACCATATATTTT
>TRBV2|NA|NA|TRBJ1-1
CASSESAEPNTEAFF
TGTGCCAGCAGTGAATCCGCAGAACCGAACACTGAAGCTTTCTTT
>TRBV5-1|NA|TRBD2|TRBJ2-7
CASSPGGAGGPLEQYF
TGCGCCAGCAGCCCGGGGGGGGCGGGAGGCCCACTCGAGCAGTACTTC
>TRBV5-1|NA|TRBD2|TRBJ2-3
CASSLVVAGGSLPDTQYF
TGCGCCAGCAGCTTGGTGGTAGCGGGAGGGAGTCTCCCAGATACGCAGTATTTT
>TRBV10-3|once|TRBD1|TRBJ2-7
CAIRDRVSDEQYF
TGTGCCATCAGGGACAGGGTGAGCGACGAGCAGTACTTC
>TRBV10-2|once|NA|TRBJ1-2
CASREAGHYGYTF
TGCGCCAGCCGGGAAGCGGGTCACTATGGCTACACCTTC
>TRBV19|once|NA|TRBJ2-1
CASRRTHEQFF
TGTGCCAGTAGAAGGACTCATGAGCAGTTCTTC
>TRBV27|once|NA|TRBJ1-1
CASSTSAPRAEAFF
TGTGCCAGCAGTACCTCGGCGCCCAGGGCTGAAGCTTTCTTT
>TRBV28|NA|NA|TRBJ2-6
CASSLGSANVLTF
TGTGCCAGCAGTCTCGGGAGTGCCAACGTCCTGACTTTC
>TRBV6-1|NA|NA|TRBJ2-7
CASSEKDRVSYEQYF
TGTGCCAGCAGTGAAAAGGACAGAGTGTCCTACGAGCAGTACTTC
>TRBV4-1|NA|NA|TRBJ1-2
CASSQVDQGGNGYTF
TGCGCCAGCAGCCAAGTCGATCAGGGAGGGAACGGCTACACCTTC
>TRBV5-8|few|TRBD2|TRBJ2-2
CASHRGLAGVSTGELFF
TGTGCCAGCCACCGGGGACTAGCGGGAGTAAGCACCGGGGAGCTGTTTTTT
>TRBV7-9|NA|NA|TRBJ1-1
CASSLSMNTEAFF
TGTGCCAGCAGCTTAAGCATGAACACTGAAGCTTTCTTT